This TCR beta chain was observed in a study of blood T cell repertoires in COVID-19. Across the study: Both acute and convalescent COVID-19 samples were obtained from the United States, Italy and Spain. Nucleic acid was either cDNA or gDNA, and it came from T cells, B-cell-depleted T cells, or PBMCs.

Participant ages covered about 18 to 89 years across 25 or so US areas. Original handling: Reference gene primer amplification in the assay estimated nucleated cell counts. Sequencing was performed with immunoSEQ multiplex PCR; in TCRdb, only in-frame clones are kept and a portion is missing. The V and J calls and clone size were taken over from that table, and D and trimming were inferred from the DNA. This sample has about 270,000 clones, with around 89% found just once. CDR1 is SGHVS and CDR2 is FQNEAQ in the germline V gene. Trimming pared 5 bases from V and 4 bases from J, leaving 11 bases between. The CDR3 is 13 amino acids.

The chain uses TRBV7-8 and TRBJ1-1, with no clear D. The sample taken for sequencing was PBMCs or T cells enriched from blood (not recorded which). This TCR came from a woman aged 25 to 45 with acute COVID-19. The CDR3 region is CASSPLTSTEAFF. DNA of the CDR3: TGTGCCAGCAGCCCTCTAACGAGCACTGAAGCTTTCTTT.